This T cell receptor beta chain was documented in a study of a mutant IDH1 vaccine in newly diagnosed glioma. In the case of this clone: Its target is not known.

The V end was cut by 6 bases, the J end by 1 base, with 15 bases between. CDR1 is MNHEY, CDR2 SMNVEV, per germline (reference sequence). The CDR3 runs 15 residues. As for time point: week 23, last vaccination. Mutant IDH1 20-mer peptide, at 300 ug, made up each vaccine dose, with topical imiquimod. Each of the donors came in with new WHO grade 3 or 4 astrocytomas that were IDH1-mutant and ATRX-lost. This table comes from immunoSEQ multiplex PCR, and its TCRdb copy is limited to in-frame clones, with some not included. The repertoire holds approximately 43,000 clones, around 76% seen once, with around 6.5% in the top ten.

This TCR was sampled from a woman between 35 and 50 years old with glioma. Some clones in this sample may be carry-over from other donors' samples. The specimen comprised PBMCs, sampled from a glioma patient whose treatment included an IDH1 peptide vaccine. V is TRBV27 and J is TRBJ1-2; D gene ambiguous. The CDR3 loop reads CASSPRVQINYGYTF. CDR3 DNA: TGTGCCAGCAGCCCCCGGGTACAGATTAACTATGGCTACACCTTC.